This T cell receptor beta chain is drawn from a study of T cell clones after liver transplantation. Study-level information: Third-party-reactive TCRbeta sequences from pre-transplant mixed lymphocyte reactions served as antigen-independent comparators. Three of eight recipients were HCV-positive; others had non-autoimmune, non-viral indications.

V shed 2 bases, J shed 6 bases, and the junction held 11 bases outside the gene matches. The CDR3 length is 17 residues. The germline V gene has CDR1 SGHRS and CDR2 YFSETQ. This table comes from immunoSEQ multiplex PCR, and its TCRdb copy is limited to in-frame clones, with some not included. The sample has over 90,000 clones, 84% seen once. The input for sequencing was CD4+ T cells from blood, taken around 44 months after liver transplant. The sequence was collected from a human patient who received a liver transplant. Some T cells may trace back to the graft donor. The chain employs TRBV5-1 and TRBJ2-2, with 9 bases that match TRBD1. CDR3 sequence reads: CASSLTFRDRDPGELFF. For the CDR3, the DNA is TGCGCCAGCAGCTTAACGTTCCGGGACAGGGATCCCGGGGAGCTGTTTTTT. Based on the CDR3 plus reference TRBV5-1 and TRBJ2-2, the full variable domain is KAGVTQTPRYLIKTRGQQVTLSCSPISGHRSVSWYQQTPGQGLQFLFEYFSETQRNKGNFPGRFSGRQFSNSRSEMNVSTLELGDSALYLCASSLTFRDRDPGELFFGEGSRLTVL.